This T cell receptor beta chain was recorded in a study of T cells after yellow fever vaccination. This clonotype was counted between two and nine times. In TCRdb, the 5' RACE reads were re-called with MiXCR into one record per CDR3 protein. The repertoire holds some 130,000 distinct CDR3 sequences, just over 6.5% seen once, with approximately 0.61% in the top ten. The CDR3 sequence is 21 residues long. V was clipped by 5 bases and J by 5 bases, with 36 bases between them. Per the germline V gene, CDR1 is MRHNA and CDR2 is SNTAGT. The rearrangement links TRBV6-4 to TRBJ2-5; D possibly matches TRBD1 or TRBD2 (7 bases each). Here the sequenced sample was CD4+ T cells sorted from PBMCs, taken 10 days after the yellow fever booster vaccination. The sequence was collected from a man aged 25-45 years who received the YFV17D yellow fever vaccine. This CDR3 is CASSLTSPGRGLVAGMETQYF. CDR3 nucleotides: TGTGCCAGCAGTCTCACCTCCCCGGGGAGGGGGCTGGTAGCGGGTATGGAGACCCAGTACTTC.